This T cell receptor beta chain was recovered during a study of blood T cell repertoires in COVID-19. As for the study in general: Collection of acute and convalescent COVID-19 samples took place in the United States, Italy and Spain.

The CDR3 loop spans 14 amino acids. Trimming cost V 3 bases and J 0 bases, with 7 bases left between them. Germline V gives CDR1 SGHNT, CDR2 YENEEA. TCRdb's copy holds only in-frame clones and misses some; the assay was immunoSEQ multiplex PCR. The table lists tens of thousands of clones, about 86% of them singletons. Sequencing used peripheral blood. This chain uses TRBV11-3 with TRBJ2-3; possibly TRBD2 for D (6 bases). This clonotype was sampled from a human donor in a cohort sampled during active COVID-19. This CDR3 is CASSLGRSTDTQYF. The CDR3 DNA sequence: TGTGCCAGCAGCTTGGGGAGGAGCACAGATACGCAGTATTTT.